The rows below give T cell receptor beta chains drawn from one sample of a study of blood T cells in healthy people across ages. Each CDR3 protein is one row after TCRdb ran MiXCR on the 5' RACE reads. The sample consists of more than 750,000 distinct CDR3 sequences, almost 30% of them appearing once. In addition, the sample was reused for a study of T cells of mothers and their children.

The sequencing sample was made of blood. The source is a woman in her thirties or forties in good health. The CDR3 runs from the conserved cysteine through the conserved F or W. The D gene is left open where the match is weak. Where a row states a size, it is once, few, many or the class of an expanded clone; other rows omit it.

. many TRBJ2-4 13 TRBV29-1 CSVGHRQLNIQYF TGCAGCGTTGGGCACAGGCAATTAAACATTCAGTACTTC
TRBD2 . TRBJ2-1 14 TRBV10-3 CAISDLAGRDEQFF TGTGCCATCAGTGATTTAGCGGGGAGGGATGAGCAGTTCTTC
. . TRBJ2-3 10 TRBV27 CASKQDTQYF TGTGCCAGTAAACAGGATACGCAGTATTTT
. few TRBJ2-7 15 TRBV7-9 CASSLSRDPSYEQYF TGTGCCAGCAGCTTATCAAGGGATCCCTCCTACGAGCAGTACTTC
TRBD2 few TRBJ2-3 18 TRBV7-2 CASRLQTLPLASTDTQYF TGTGCCAGCAGGCTTCAGACACTCCCACTAGCGAGCACAGATACGCAGTATTTT
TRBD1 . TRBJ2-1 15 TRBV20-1 CSARGTGGAYPEQFF TGCAGTGCTAGGGGGACAGGGGGCGCTTATCCTGAGCAGTTCTTC
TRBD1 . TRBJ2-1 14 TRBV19 CASSAGTGGKEQFF TGTGCCAGTAGCGCCGGGACAGGGGGGAAGGAGCAGTTCTTC
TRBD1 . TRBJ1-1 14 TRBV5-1 CASSYDGTVPEAFF TGCGCCAGCAGCTACGACGGGACAGTCCCTGAAGCTTTCTTT
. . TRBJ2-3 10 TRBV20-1 CSAEDFTQYF TGCAGCGCCGAAGATTTTACGCAGTATTTT
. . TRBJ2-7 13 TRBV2 CASRLHPSGEQYF TGTGCCAGCAGACTCCACCCAAGTGGGGAGCAGTACTTC
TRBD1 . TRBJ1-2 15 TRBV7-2 CASSSFGQGDYGYTF TGTGCCAGCAGCTCCTTTGGACAGGGTGATTATGGCTACACCTTC
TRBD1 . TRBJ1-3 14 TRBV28 CASSPGGGLNTIYF TGTGCCAGCAGTCCAGGGGGCGGGCTGAACACCATATATTTT
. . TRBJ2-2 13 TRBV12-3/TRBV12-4 CASRAVWTGELFF TGTGCCAGTAGGGCAGTTTGGACCGGGGAGCTGTTTTTT
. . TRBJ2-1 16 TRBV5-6 CAGSLERGRLYNEQFF TGTGCCGGCAGCTTGGAAAGGGGACGGTTATACAATGAGCAGTTCTTC
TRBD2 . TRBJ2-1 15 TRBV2 CASSQLAGPYNEQFF TGTGCCAGCAGTCAACTAGCGGGGCCCTACAATGAGCAGTTCTTC